This TCR beta chain came from a study of blood T cell dynamics during melanoma immunotherapy. Study-wide context: Patients with metastatic melanoma got pembrolizumab or nivolumab-ipilimumab as first-line care. Whole-study findings and limits: It remained unknown if the driving T cell clones were melanoma-specific. At W3, later disease-control patients showed bifurcated PBMC repertoire changes, unlike progressors.

A fixed DNA input of around 0.35 ug was used per bulk PBMC sample. Repertoires were generated with immunoSEQ multiplex PCR, while TCRdb's copy carries only in-frame clones and drops some. The sample yields about 15,000 clones, 87% seen once. In the case of this clone: Its antigen is currently unknown.

This CDR3 spans 11 amino acids. V shed 6 bases and J shed 4 bases, with 7 bases lying between them. The germline CDR1 and CDR2 sequences are MNHNS and SASEGT. Described time point: week 3, after first cycle of checkpoint inhibitor. The sequences come from blood, collected from a patient treated with checkpoint blockade. The receptor was isolated from a human donor with melanoma. V usage is TRBV6-1 and J usage is TRBJ2-7; D is ambiguous. In DNA form, the CDR3 reads TGTGCCAGCAGACAATTATACGAGCAGTACTTC. This sequence encodes CASRQLYEQYF.